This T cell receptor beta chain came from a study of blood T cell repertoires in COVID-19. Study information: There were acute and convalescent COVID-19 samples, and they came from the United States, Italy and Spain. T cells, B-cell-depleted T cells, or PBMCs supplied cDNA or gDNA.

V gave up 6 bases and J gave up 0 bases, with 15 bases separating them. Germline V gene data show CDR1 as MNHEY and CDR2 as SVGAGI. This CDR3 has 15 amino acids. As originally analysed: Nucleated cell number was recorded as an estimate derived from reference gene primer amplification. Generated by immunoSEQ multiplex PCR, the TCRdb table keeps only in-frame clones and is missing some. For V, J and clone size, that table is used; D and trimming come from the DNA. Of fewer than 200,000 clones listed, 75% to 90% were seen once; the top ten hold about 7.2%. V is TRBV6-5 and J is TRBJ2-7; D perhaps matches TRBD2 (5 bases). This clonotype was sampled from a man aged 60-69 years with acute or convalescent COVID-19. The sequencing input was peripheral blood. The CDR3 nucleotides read TGTGCCAGCAGCCCCGGGGTACTGAGCTCCTACGAGCAGTACTTC. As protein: CASSPGVLSSYEQYF.